The subject of this entry is one T cell receptor (beta chain). Its specificity is not known. The CDR3 loop spans 15 amino acids. Trimming at V came to 6 bases and at J to 1 base, leaving 8 bases not matched to a gene. The V gene's germline CDR1 is LNHDA and CDR2 SQIVND (reference sequence). The sample belongs to a study of cytotoxic CD8 clonotypes in ibrutinib-treated CLL. About the research overall: Collecting the response samples happened after a median 12 months of treatment, with a range of 6 to 36. General study findings and limits: At baseline, clonality was higher than in age-matched healthy donors and correlated with CD8+ counts.

The data were produced by immunoSEQ multiplex PCR, yet TCRdb's version contains in-frame clones alone and is incomplete. The sample carries approximately 140,000 clones, around 93% recorded once. The receptor was derived from a human donor with chronic lymphocytic leukemia. The rearrangement uses TRBV19 and TRBJ2-5; TRBD2 aligns across 7 bases. Here the sequenced sample was PBMCs, taken after 12 months of ibrutinib treatment. The CDR3: CASSPPLASQETQYF. The CDR3 region has the DNA TGTGCCAGTAGCCCTCCACTAGCGAGCCAAGAGACCCAGTACTTC.